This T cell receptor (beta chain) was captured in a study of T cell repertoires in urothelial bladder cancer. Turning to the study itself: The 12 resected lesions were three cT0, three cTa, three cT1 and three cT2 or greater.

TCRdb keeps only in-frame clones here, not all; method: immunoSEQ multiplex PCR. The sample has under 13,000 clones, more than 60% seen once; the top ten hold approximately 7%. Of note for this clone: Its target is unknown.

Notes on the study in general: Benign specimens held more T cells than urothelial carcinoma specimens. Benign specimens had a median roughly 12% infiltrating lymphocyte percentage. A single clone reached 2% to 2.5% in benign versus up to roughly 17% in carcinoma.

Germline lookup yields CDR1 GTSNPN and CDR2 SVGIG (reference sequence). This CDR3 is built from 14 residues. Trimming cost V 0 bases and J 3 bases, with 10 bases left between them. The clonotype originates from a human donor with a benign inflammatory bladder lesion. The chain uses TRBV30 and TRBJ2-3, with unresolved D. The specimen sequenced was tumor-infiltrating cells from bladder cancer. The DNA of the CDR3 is TGTGCCTGGAGTGTACTGAGTTCAACAGATACGCAGTATTTT. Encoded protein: CAWSVLSSTDTQYF.